This entry is about one T cell receptor beta chain. V shed 3 bases and J 3 bases; nucleotides not matched to a gene: 11. CDR1 MNHNS and CDR2 SASEGT come from the germline V gene. The CDR3 extends over 16 amino acids. This sample was included in a study of graft-versus-host responses after intestinal transplantation. This table comes from immunoSEQ multiplex PCR, and its TCRdb copy is limited to in-frame clones, with some not included. The sample lists approximately 100,000 clones; more than 75% were seen once. This receptor was taken from a human patient who received an intestinal transplant, so some T cells may come from the graft donor. The gene calls are TRBV6-1 and TRBJ2-7, with 7 bases identical to TRBD1. Sequencing used PBMCs, obtained 255 days after intestinal transplant. The CDR3 DNA reads as TGTGCCAGCAGTGACGCTACAGGGGTACGGCTCTACGAGCAGTACTTC. Protein product: CASSDATGVRLYEQYF.